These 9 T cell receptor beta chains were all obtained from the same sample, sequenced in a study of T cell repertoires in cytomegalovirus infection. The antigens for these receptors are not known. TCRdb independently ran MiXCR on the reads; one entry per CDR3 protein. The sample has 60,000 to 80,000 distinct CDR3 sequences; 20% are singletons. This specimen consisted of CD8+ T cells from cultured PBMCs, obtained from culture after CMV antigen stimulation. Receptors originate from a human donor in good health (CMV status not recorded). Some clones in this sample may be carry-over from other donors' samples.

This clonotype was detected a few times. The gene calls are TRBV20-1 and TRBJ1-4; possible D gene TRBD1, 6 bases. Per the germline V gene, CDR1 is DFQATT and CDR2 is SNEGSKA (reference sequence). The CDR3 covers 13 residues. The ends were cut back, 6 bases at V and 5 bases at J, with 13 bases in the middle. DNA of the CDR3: TGCAGTGCCCGGACAGTAGTAAATGAAAAACTGTTTTTT. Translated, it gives CSARTVVNEKLFF.

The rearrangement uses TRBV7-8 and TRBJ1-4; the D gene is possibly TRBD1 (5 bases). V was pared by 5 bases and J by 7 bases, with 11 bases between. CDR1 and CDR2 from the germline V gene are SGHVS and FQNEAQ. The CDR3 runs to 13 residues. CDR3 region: CASSAGGPEKLFF. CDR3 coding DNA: TGTGCCAGCAGCGCGGGGGGACCTGAAAAACTGTTTTTT. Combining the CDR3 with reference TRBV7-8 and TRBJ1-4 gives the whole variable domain GAGVSQSPRYKVAKRGQDVALRCDPISGHVSLFWYQQALGQGPEFLTYFQNEAQLDKSGLPSDRFFAERPEGSVSTLKIQRTQQEDSAVYLCASSAGGPEKLFFGSGTQLSVL.

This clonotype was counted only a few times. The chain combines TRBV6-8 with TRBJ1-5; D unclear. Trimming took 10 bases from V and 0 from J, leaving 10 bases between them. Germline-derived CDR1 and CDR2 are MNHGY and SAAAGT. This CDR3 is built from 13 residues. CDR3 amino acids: CATGTLSNQPQHF. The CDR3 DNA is TGTGCCACCGGTACTCTTAGCAATCAGCCCCAGCATTTT.

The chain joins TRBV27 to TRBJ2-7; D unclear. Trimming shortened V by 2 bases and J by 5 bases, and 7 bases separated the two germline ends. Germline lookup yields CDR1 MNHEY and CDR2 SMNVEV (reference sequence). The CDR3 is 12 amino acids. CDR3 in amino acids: CASSLTLDEQYF. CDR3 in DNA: TGTGCCAGCAGTTTAACCTTGGACGAGCAGTACTTC.

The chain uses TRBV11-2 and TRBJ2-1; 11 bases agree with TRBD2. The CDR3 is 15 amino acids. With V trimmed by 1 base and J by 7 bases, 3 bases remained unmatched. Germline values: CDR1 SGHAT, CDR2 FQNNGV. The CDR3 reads CASSLVRTSGNEQFF. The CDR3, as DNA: TGTGCCAGCAGCTTAGTGAGGACTAGCGGGAATGAGCAGTTCTTC.

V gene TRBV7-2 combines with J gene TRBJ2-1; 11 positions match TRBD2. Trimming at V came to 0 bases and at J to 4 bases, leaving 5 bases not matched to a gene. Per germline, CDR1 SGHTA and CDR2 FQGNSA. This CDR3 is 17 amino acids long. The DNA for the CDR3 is TGTGCCAGCAGCTTAGCCTTTAGCGGGGGGGGTTACAATGAGCAGTTCTTC. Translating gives CASSLAFSGGGYNEQFF. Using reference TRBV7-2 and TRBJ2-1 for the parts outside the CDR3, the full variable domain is GAGVSQSPSNKVTEKGKDVELRCDPISGHTALYWYRQSLGQGLEFLIYFQGNSAPDKSGLPSDRFSAERTGGSVSTLTIQRTQQEDSAVYLCASSLAFSGGGYNEQFFGPGTRLTVL.

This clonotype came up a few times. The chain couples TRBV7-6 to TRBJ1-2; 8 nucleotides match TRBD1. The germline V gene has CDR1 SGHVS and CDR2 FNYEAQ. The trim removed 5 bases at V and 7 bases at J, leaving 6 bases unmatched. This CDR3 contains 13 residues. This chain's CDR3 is CASSRQGLSGYTF. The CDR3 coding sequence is TGTGCCAGCAGCAGACAGGGGCTTTCTGGCTACACCTTC.

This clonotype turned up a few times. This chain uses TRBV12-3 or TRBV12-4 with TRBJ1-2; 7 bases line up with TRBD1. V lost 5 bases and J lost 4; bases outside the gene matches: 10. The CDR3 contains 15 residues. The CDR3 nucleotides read TGTGCCAGCAGTCCAGGGACAGCGAGCGGCTATGGCTACACCTTC. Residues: CASSPGTASGYGYTF.

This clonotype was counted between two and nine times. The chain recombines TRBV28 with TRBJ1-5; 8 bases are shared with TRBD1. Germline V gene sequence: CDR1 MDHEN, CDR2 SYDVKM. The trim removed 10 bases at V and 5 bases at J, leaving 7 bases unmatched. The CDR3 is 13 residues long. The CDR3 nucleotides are TGTGCCAACAGCGGACAGGGTGATCAGCCCCAGCATTTT. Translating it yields CANSGQGDQPQHF.